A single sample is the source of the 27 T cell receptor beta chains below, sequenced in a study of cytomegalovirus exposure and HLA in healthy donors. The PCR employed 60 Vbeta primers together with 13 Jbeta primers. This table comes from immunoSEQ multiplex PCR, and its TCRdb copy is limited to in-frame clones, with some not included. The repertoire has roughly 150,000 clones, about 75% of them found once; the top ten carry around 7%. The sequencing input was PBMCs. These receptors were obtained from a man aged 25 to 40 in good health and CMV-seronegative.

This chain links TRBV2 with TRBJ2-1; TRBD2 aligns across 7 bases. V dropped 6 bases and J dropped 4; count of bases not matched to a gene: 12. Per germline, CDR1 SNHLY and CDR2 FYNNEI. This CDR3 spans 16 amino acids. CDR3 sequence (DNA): TGTGCCAGCAGCCCTGGGCCACCGGGGGGTTACAATGAGCAGTTCTTC. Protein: CASSPGPPGGYNEQFF.

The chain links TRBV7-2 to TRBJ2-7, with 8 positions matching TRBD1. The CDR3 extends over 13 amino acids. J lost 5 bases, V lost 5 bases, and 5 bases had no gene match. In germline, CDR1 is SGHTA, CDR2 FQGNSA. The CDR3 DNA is TGTGCCAGCAGCGGGGGACAGGCCCACGAGCAGTACTTC. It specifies CASSGGQAHEQYF. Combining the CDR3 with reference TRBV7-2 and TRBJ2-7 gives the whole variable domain GAGVSQSPSNKVTEKGKDVELRCDPISGHTALYWYRQSLGQGLEFLIYFQGNSAPDKSGLPSDRFSAERTGGSVSTLTIQRTQQEDSAVYLCASSGGQAHEQYFGPGTRLTVT.

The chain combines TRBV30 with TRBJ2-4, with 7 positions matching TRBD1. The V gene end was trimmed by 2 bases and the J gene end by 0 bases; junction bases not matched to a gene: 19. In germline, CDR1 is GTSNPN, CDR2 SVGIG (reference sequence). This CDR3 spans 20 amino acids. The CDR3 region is CAWSSIPGQITTRAKNIQYF. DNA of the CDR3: TGTGCCTGGAGTTCGATCCCGGGACAGATCACTACAAGAGCCAAAAACATTCAGTACTTC.

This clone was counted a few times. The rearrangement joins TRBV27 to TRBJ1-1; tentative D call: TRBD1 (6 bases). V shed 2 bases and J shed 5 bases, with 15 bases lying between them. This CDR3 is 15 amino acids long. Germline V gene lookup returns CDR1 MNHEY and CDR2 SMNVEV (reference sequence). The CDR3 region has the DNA TGTGCCAGCAGTTTAGGAAACAGGGTGGAGACTGAAGCTTTCTTT. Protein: CASSLGNRVETEAFF.

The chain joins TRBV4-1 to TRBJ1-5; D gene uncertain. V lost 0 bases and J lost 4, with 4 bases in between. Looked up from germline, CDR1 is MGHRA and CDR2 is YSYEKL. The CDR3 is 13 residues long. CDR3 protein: CASSQDVNQPQHF. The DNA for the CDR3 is TGCGCCAGCAGCCAAGACGTTAATCAGCCCCAGCATTTT.

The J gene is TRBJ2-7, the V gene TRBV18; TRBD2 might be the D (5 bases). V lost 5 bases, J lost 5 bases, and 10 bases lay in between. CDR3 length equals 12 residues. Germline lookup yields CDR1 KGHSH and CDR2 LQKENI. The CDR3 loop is CASSSRVDEQYF. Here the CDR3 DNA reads TGTGCCAGCTCATCGAGGGTCGACGAGCAGTACTTC.

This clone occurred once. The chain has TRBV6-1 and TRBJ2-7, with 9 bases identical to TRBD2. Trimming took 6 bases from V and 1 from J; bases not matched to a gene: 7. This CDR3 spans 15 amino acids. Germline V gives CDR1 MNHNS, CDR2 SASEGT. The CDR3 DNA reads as TGTGCCAGCAGCCTTAGCGGGAGTACGTCCTACGAGCAGTACTTC. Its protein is CASSLSGSTSYEQYF.

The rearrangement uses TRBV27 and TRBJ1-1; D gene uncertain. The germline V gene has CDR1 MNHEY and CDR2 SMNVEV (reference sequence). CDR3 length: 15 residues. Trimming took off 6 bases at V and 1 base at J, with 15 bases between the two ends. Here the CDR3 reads CASRSSRGANTEAFF. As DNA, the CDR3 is TGTGCCAGCAGGTCTTCTCGTGGAGCGAACACTGAAGCTTTCTTT.

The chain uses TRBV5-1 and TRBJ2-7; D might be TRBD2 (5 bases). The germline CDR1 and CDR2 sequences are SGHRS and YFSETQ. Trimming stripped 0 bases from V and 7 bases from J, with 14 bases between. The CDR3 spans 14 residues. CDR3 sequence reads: CASSLEGLILEQYF. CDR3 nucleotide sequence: TGCGCCAGCAGCTTGGAAGGACTGATTTTGGAGCAGTACTTC.

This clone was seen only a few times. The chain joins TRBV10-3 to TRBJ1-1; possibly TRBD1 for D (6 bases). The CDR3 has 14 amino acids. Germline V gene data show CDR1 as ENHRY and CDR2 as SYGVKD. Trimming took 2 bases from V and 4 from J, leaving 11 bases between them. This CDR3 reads CAISEGQGSTEAFF. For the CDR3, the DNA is TGTGCCATCAGTGAGGGGCAGGGGTCCACTGAAGCTTTCTTT.

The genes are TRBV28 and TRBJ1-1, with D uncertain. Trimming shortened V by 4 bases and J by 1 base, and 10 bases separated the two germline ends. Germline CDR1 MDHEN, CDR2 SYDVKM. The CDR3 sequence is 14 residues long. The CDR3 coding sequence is TGTGCCAGCAGTTCCTTGGCGGAGAACACTGAAGCTTTCTTT. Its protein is CASSSLAENTEAFF.

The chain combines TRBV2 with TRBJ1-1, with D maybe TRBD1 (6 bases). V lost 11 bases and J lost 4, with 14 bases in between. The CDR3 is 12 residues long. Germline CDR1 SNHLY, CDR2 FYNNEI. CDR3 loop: CAGSTGRTEAFF. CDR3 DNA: TGTGCCGGCTCTACAGGGCGCACTGAAGCTTTCTTT.

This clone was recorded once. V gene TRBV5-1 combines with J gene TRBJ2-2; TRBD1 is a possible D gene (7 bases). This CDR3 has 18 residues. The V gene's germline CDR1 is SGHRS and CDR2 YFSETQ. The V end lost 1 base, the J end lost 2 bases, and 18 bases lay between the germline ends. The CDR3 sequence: CASSLIPGGRTNTGELFF. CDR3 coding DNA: TGCGCCAGCAGCTTGATACCAGGGGGGCGCACCAACACCGGGGAGCTGTTTTTT.

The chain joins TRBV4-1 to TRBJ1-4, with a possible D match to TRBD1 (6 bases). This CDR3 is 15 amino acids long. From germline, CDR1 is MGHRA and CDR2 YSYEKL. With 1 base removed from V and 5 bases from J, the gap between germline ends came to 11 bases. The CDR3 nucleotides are TGCGCCAGCAGCCAAGGGAGACAGGCGAATGAAAAACTGTTTTTT. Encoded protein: CASSQGRQANEKLFF.

The CDR3 protein is CASSFRGIYGYTF. CDR3 DNA sequence: TGTGCCAGCAGTTTTAGGGGGATCTATGGCTACACCTTC. V and J are TRBV28 and TRBJ1-2; possible D gene TRBD1, 6 bases. Per germline, CDR1 MDHEN and CDR2 SYDVKM. The length of the CDR3 is 13 residues. The germline V and J ends were trimmed by 3 bases and 4 bases, with 9 bases remaining between them.

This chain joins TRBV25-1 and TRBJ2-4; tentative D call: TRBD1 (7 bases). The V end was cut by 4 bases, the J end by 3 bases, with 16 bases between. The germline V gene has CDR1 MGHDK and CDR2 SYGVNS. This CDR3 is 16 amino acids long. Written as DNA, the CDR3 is TGTGCCAGCAGTGCCACAGGGGAGGTGGACAAAAACATTCAGTACTTC. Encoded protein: CASSATGEVDKNIQYF.

The CDR3 loop is CASSLSLPWSGNTIYF. CDR3 DNA: TGTGCCAGCAGTTTATCCCTACCCTGGAGTGGAAACACCATATATTTT. The rearrangement links TRBV27 to TRBJ1-3, with D unresolved. The CDR3 has 16 amino acids. Looked up from germline, CDR1 is MNHEY and CDR2 is SMNVEV (reference sequence). Between the trimmed V and J ends, which lost 0 bases and 3 bases, there was a span of 12 bases.

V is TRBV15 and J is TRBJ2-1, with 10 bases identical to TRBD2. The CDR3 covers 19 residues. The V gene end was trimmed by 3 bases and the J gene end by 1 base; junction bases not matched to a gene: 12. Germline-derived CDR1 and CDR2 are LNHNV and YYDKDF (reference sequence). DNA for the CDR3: TGTGCCACCAGCAGGGGCTTGGGTAGCGGGGGGACTTCCTACAATGAGCAGTTCTTC. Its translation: CATSRGLGSGGTSYNEQFF.

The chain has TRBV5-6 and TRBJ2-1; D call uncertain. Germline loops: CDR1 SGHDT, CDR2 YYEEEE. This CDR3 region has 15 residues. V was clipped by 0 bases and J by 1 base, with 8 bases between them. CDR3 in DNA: TGTGCCAGCAGCTTGGCTCTCCTGTCCTACAATGAGCAGTTCTTC. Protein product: CASSLALLSYNEQFF.

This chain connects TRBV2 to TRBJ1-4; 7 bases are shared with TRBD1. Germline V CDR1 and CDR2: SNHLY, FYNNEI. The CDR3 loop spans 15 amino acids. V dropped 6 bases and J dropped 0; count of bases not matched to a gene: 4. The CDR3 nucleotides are TGTGCCAGCAGCCCTGGGACAGCAACTAATGAAAAACTGTTTTTT. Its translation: CASSPGTATNEKLFF. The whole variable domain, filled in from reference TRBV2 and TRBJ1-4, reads EPEVTQTPSHQVTQMGQEVILRCVPISNHLYFYWYRQILGQKVEFLVSFYNNEISEKSEIFDDQFSVERPDGSNFTLKIRSTKLEDSAMYFCASSPGTATNEKLFFGSGTQLSVL.

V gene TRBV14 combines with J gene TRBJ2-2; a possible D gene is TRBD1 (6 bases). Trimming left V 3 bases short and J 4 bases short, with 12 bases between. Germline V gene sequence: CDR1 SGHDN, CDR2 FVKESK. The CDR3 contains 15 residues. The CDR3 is CASSQFGGFTGELFF. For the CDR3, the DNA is TGTGCCAGCAGCCAGTTTGGGGGCTTCACCGGGGAGCTGTTTTTT.

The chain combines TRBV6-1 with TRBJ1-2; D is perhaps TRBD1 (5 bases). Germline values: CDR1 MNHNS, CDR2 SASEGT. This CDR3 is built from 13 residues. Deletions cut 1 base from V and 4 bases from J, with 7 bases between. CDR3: CASSEVRAYGYTF. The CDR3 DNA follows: TGTGCCAGCAGTGAAGTCAGGGCCTATGGCTACACCTTC.

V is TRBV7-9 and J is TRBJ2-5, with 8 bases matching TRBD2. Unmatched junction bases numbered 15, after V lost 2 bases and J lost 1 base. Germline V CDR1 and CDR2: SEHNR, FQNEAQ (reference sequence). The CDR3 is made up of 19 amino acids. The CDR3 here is CASSLKDGRREGGQETQYF. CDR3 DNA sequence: TGTGCCAGCAGCTTAAAAGACGGGAGACGGGAGGGGGGCCAAGAGACCCAGTACTTC.

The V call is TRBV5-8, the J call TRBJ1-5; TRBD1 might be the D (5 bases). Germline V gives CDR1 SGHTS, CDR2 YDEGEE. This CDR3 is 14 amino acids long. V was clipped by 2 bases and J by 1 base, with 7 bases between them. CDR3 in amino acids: CASSFGGSNQPQHF. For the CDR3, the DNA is TGTGCCAGCAGCTTTGGGGGGAGCAATCAGCCCCAGCATTTT.

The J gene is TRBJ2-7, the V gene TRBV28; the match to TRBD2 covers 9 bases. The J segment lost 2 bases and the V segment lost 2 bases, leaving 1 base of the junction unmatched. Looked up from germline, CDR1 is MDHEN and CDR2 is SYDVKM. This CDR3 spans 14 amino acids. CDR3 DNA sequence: TGTGCCAGCAGTTTACTAGCGGGAACCTACGAGCAGTACTTC. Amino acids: CASSLLAGTYEQYF.

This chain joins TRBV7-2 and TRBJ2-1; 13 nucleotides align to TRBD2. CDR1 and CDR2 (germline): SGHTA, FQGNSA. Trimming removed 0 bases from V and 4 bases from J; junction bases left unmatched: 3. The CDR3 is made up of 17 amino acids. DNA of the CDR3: TGTGCCAGCAGCTTAGCACAGACTAGCGGGGGGTACAATGAGCAGTTCTTC. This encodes CASSLAQTSGGYNEQFF.

CDR3 DNA: TGTGCCAGCAGCTTAGGATCAGCGAGCTCCTACGAGCAGTACTTC. Translated: CASSLGSASSYEQYF. The rearrangement uses TRBV5-5 and TRBJ2-7, with D unresolved. Germline CDR1 and CDR2: SGHKS and YYEKEE (reference sequence). The CDR3 has 15 residues. The V gene lost 2 bases and the J gene lost 0 bases, with 12 bases spanning the gap.